This TCR beta chain was profiled in a study of T cells after yellow fever vaccination. Findings of the study overall: Repertoires sorted by FACS could include abundant clonotypes that are contaminants from the bulk population. Faster peaking, at day 5 versus 15, marked a secondary response that was weaker.

V gave up 5 bases and J gave up 8 bases, with 24 bases separating them. Germline assignment: CDR1 SGHTA and CDR2 FQGTGA. The length of the CDR3 is 16 residues. The table lists this clonotype with many counts. Its specificity is unknown. A single record per CDR3 protein comes from TCRdb applying MiXCR to the 5' RACE reads. The repertoire holds some 220,000 distinct CDR3 sequences, with 3% to 4% as singletons. The chain has TRBV7-3 and TRBJ1-2, with a weak D call TRBD1 (5 bases). The source is a man between 18 and 29 years old who received the YFV17D yellow fever vaccine. The specimen comprised CD4+ T cells sorted from PBMCs, sampled 10 days after the yellow fever booster vaccination. DNA for the CDR3: TGTGCCAGCAGCGCTAACCATTCCCCTGGACAAGGCGGCTACACCTTC. Translated, it gives CASSANHSPGQGGYTF.